Presented here are 27 T cell receptor beta chains from one specimen sequenced in a study of blood T cell repertoires in COVID-19. Produced via immunoSEQ multiplex PCR; TCRdb's table is partial and in-frame only. The sample lists roughly 25,000 clones; approximately 92% were seen once. The sample consisted of peripheral blood. These receptors all stem from a human donor in a cohort sampled during active COVID-19.

This sequence joins TRBV10-3 and TRBJ2-1; 10 positions match TRBD2. Per germline, CDR1 ENHRY and CDR2 SYGVKD. The CDR3 runs 16 residues. Germline trimming cut 6 bases from V and 5 bases from J; bases unmatched to any gene: 10. The CDR3 region has the DNA TGTGCCATCAGACCCTATTTCGGACTAGCGGACAATGAGCAGTTCTTC. This translates into CAIRPYFGLADNEQFF.

The chain is built from TRBV19 and TRBJ2-3; 7 bases map to TRBD2. The germline V gene encodes CDR1 LNHDA and CDR2 SQIVND (reference sequence). This CDR3 region has 14 residues. V lost 6 bases and J lost 4; bases outside the gene matches: 7. The CDR3 sequence: CASRDRGRADTQYF. CDR3 sequence (DNA): TGTGCCAGTAGGGACCGGGGGAGGGCAGATACGCAGTATTTT.

This sequence joins TRBV6-6 and TRBJ2-3, with 9 bases identical to TRBD1. The J segment lost 7 bases and the V segment lost 6 bases, leaving 14 bases of the junction unmatched. The CDR3 covers 16 residues. CDR1 is MNHNY and CDR2 is SVGAGI in the germline V gene (reference sequence). CDR3 sequence reads: CASSPDRGPLRNTQYF. The CDR3 nucleotides read TGTGCCAGCAGCCCGGACAGGGGACCTCTCAGGAATACGCAGTATTTT.

The chain recombines TRBV5-6 with TRBJ1-1; 7 positions match TRBD1. Unmatched junction bases numbered 14, after V lost 2 bases and J lost 1 base. This CDR3 spans 18 amino acids. CDR1 and CDR2 (germline): SGHDT, YYEEEE. CDR3 region: CASSFQGVDFAPNTEAFF. Written as DNA, the CDR3 is TGTGCCAGCAGCTTTCAGGGGGTGGACTTTGCTCCGAACACTGAAGCTTTCTTT. Full variable domain (remainder filled in from reference TRBV5-6 and TRBJ1-1): DAGVTQSPTHLIKTRGQQVTLRCSPKSGHDTVSWYQQALGQGPQFIFQYYEEEERQRGNFPDRFSGHQFPNYSSELNVNALLLGDSALYLCASSFQGVDFAPNTEAFFGQGTRLTVV.

This chain connects TRBV7-9 to TRBJ1-1; TRBD1 is a possible D gene (5 bases). The CDR3 is 17 residues long. Germline values: CDR1 SEHNR, CDR2 FQNEAQ (reference sequence). With 6 bases removed from V and 0 bases from J, the gap between germline ends came to 20 bases. The CDR3 coding sequence is TGTGCCAGCAGGATCGGGGGAGGCAGCCGCATGAACACTGAAGCTTTCTTT. Encoded protein: CASRIGGGSRMNTEAFF.

This clone was seen a few times. This chain uses TRBV29-1 with TRBJ1-3, with no clear D. V lost 7 bases to trimming and J lost 0 bases, with 19 bases between them. Germline V gene lookup returns CDR1 SQVTM and CDR2 ANQGSEA. The CDR3 spans 16 residues. In nucleotides, the CDR3 is TGCAGCGCCACGGGGATCAGGACCTCCTCTGGAAACACCATATATTTT. Residues: CSATGIRTSSGNTIYF.

J is TRBJ2-5 and V is TRBV6-2 or TRBV6-3; perhaps TRBD2 as D (5 bases). CDR3 length: 15 amino acids. Germline V gives CDR1 MNHEY, CDR2 SVGEGT. V gave up 5 bases and J gave up 5 bases, with 18 bases separating them. CDR3 amino acids: CASSPSGPRRETQYF. For the CDR3, the DNA is TGTGCCAGCAGTCCCAGTGGCCCTAGGAGGGAGACCCAGTACTTC.

This clone was observed a few times. V and J are TRBV13 and TRBJ2-2, with TRBD2 matching over 8 bases. The CDR3 consists of 16 residues. From germline, CDR1 is PRHDT and CDR2 FYEKMQ (reference sequence). V shed 6 bases, J shed 4 bases, and the junction held 10 bases outside the gene matches. CDR3 region: CASRIRGGQGTGELFF. CDR3 DNA: TGTGCCAGCAGGATACGCGGGGGGCAGGGCACCGGGGAGCTGTTTTTT.

The V gene is TRBV28, the J gene TRBJ1-1, with a possible D match to TRBD1 (5 bases). The germline V and J ends were trimmed by 11 bases and 4 bases, with 17 bases remaining between them. Germline lookup yields CDR1 MDHEN and CDR2 SYDVKM. The CDR3 has 13 amino acids. The CDR3 DNA reads TGTGCCTGGGGGGAGCTTAGCGGCACTGAAGCTTTCTTT. The encoded protein is CAWGELSGTEAFF. Full variable domain (outside the CDR3, taken from reference TRBV28 and TRBJ1-1): DVKVTQSSRYLVKRTGEKVFLECVQDMDHENMFWYRQDPGLGLRLIYFSYDVKMKEKGDIPEGYSVSREKKERFSLILESASTNQTSMYLCAWGELSGTEAFFGQGTRLTVV.

This chain links TRBV7-9 with TRBJ2-3, with D hard to call. Germline CDR1 and CDR2: SEHNR and FQNEAQ (reference sequence). Trimming removed 5 bases from V and 2 bases from J, with 14 bases in between. The CDR3 has 15 residues. This chain's CDR3 is CASSKALVPTDTQYF. The DNA of the CDR3 is TGTGCCAGCAGCAAAGCCCTAGTTCCCACAGATACGCAGTATTTT.

This chain joins TRBV19 and TRBJ1-5, with a possible D match to TRBD1 (5 bases). Germline CDR1 is LNHDA and CDR2 is SQIVND (reference sequence). Trimming cost V 6 bases and J 4 bases, with 13 bases left between them. The CDR3 loop spans 14 amino acids. The CDR3 reads CASSRVVWNQPQHF. Written as DNA, the CDR3 is TGTGCCAGTAGCAGGGTGGTATGGAATCAGCCCCAGCATTTT. Full variable domain (outside the CDR3, taken from reference TRBV19 and TRBJ1-5): DGGITQSPKYLFRKEGQNVTLSCEQNLNHDAMYWYRQDPGQGLRLIYYSQIVNDFQKGDIAEGYSVSREKKESFPLTVTSAQKNPTAFYLCASSRVVWNQPQHFGDGTRLSIL.

The rearrangement links TRBV21-1 to TRBJ2-2; the table's D call TRBD1 went unverified against the DNA. TRBV21-1 is noted as a pseudogene. This CDR3 is 19 amino acids long. CDR3 nucleotide sequence: TGTGCCAGCAGCTCCCGAACGCCGCGAGAACAGGGTGCGGGCCAAGAGCTGTTTTTT. This sequence encodes CASSSRTPREQGAGQELFF.

This clone qualifies as medium-sized. This rearrangement joins TRBV10-1 to TRBJ2-2, with 8 positions matching TRBD1. CDR1 and CDR2 from the germline V gene are WNHNN and SYGVQD (reference sequence). The CDR3 length is 17 residues. The junction had 8 bases not matched to a gene; V was cut back by 3 bases and J by 2 bases. The CDR3 loop is CASSDSHGQGNTGELFF. The DNA of the CDR3 is TGCGCCAGCAGTGACAGTCACGGACAGGGTAACACCGGGGAGCTGTTTTTT.

The chain uses TRBV27 and TRBJ1-6; 10 nucleotides line up with TRBD1. Trimming removed 9 bases from V and 9 bases from J; junction bases left unmatched: 5. Germline loops: CDR1 MNHEY, CDR2 SMNVEV (reference sequence). The CDR3 has 13 residues. CDR3 nucleotides: TGTGCCAGTCGCGGGACAGGGGTTTCACCCCTCCACTTT. Protein sequence: CASRGTGVSPLHF.

Concerning this clone: This same CDR3 is encoded by further DNA sequences in the sample. V and J are TRBV5-1 and TRBJ2-7; D is possibly TRBD1 (6 bases). CDR1 SGHRS and CDR2 YFSETQ come from the germline V gene. The CDR3 consists of 16 residues. V was trimmed by 8 bases and J by 4 bases, leaving 25 bases between them. The DNA of the CDR3 is TGCGCCAGTAGCCTGGACGCGGACAGTTCGAGGTACGAGCAGTACGTC. It encodes CASSLDADSSRYEQYV.

V gene TRBV5-1 combines with J gene TRBJ2-2; TRBD1 aligns across 12 bases. The CDR3 is 16 residues long. Germline loops: CDR1 SGHRS, CDR2 YFSETQ. Germline trimming cut 3 bases from V and 5 bases from J; bases unmatched to any gene: 5. CDR3: CASSSGTGGSTGELFF. The CDR3 nucleotides are TGCGCCAGCAGCTCCGGGACAGGGGGCTCGACCGGGGAGCTGTTTTTT.

The chain uses TRBV7-2 and TRBJ2-1, with TRBD1 identical over 8 bases. The trim removed 1 base at V and 8 bases at J, leaving 4 bases unmatched. The germline V gene encodes CDR1 SGHTA and CDR2 FQGNSA. CDR3 size: 14 residues. The CDR3 region has the DNA TGTGCCAGCAGCTTAGATGACAGGGGTGATGAGCAGTTCTTC. It codes for CASSLDDRGDEQFF.

The V and J genes are TRBV7-9 and TRBJ1-1; TRBD1 is a possible D gene (6 bases). CDR3 size: 18 residues. V was pared by 1 base and J by 3 bases, with 21 bases between. CDR1 and CDR2 from the germline V gene are SEHNR and FQNEAQ (reference sequence). The CDR3 here is CASSLGGGGARKDTEAFF. CDR3 in DNA: TGTGCCAGCAGCTTAGGAGGGGGAGGGGCTAGGAAGGACACTGAAGCTTTCTTT.

This rearrangement joins TRBV9 to TRBJ1-5; D not certain. Between the trimmed V and J ends, which lost 5 bases and 4 bases, there was a span of 10 bases. Germline CDR1 and CDR2: SGDLS and YYNGEE. This CDR3 spans 13 amino acids. Written as DNA, the CDR3 is TGTGCCAGCAGTCCCTCAGGAAATCAGCCCCAGCATTTT. It encodes CASSPSGNQPQHF.

The chain has TRBV5-1 and TRBJ1-1; no firm D call. Trimming stripped 4 bases from V and 4 bases from J, with 11 bases between. The CDR3 spans 13 residues. Germline V gene lookup returns CDR1 SGHRS and CDR2 YFSETQ. As DNA, the CDR3 is TGCGCCAGCAGCCATCAGCGGCGCACTGAAGCTTTCTTT. Amino acid sequence: CASSHQRRTEAFF.

The genes are TRBV19 and TRBJ2-3; TRBD1 matches 10 bases. The CDR3 contains 15 residues. Germline V gene sequence: CDR1 LNHDA, CDR2 SQIVND (reference sequence). Unmatched junction bases numbered 4, after V lost 3 bases and J lost 4 bases. The CDR3 sequence: CASSIGQGVADTQYF. CDR3 DNA sequence: TGTGCCAGTAGTATTGGACAGGGGGTGGCAGATACGCAGTATTTT.

V is TRBV6-5 and J is TRBJ2-5; no clear D gene. Germline lookup yields CDR1 MNHEY and CDR2 SVGAGI. V was trimmed by 2 bases and J by 2 bases, leaving 9 bases between them. This CDR3 comprises 14 residues. The CDR3 bases are TGTGCCAGCAGTTACGGCGCGGCGCAAGAGACCCAGTACTTC. Protein product: CASSYGAAQETQYF.

The V gene is TRBV9, the J gene TRBJ2-2; no clear D. Trimming cost V 0 bases and J 4 bases, with 7 bases left between them. This CDR3 is built from 14 residues. In germline, CDR1 is SGDLS, CDR2 YYNGEE. In DNA form, the CDR3 reads TGTGCCAGCAGCGTAGGGGCTGGCACCGGGGAGCTGTTTTTT. Translating gives CASSVGAGTGELFF.

The V gene is TRBV7-2, the J gene TRBJ2-2; D remains ambiguous. CDR1 is SGHTA, CDR2 FQGNSA, per germline. This CDR3 spans 15 amino acids. V was trimmed by 0 bases and J by 2 bases, leaving 7 bases between them. The CDR3 DNA is TGTGCCAGCAGCTTAGCGCATAGAAACACCGGGGAGCTGTTTTTT. It specifies CASSLAHRNTGELFF.

This clone came up once. The chain has TRBV5-5 and TRBJ2-4; TRBD1 aligns across 7 bases. CDR1 is SGHKS and CDR2 is YYEKEE in the germline V gene (reference sequence). The CDR3 is made up of 16 amino acids. V lost 4 bases and J lost 2; bases outside the gene matches: 9. The CDR3 loop is CASSAVGQDPKNIQYF. The CDR3 DNA reads TGTGCCAGCAGCGCCGTCGGACAGGATCCCAAAAACATTCAGTACTTC.

V usage is TRBV10-1 and J usage is TRBJ2-5; D uncertain. CDR1 WNHNN and CDR2 SYGVQD come from the germline V gene (reference sequence). With 0 bases removed from V and 7 bases from J, the gap between germline ends came to 9 bases. CDR3 length: 13 amino acids. CDR3 sequence reads: CASSESAAGTQYF. CDR3 coding DNA: TGCGCCAGCAGTGAGTCGGCTGCTGGGACCCAGTACTTC.

V and J are TRBV6-4 and TRBJ2-1; 13 bases are shared with TRBD2. Looked up from germline, CDR1 is MRHNA and CDR2 is SNTAGT. This CDR3 has 13 amino acids. V shed 10 bases and J 9 bases; nucleotides not matched to a gene: 6. CDR3 sequence (DNA): TGTGCCACCAGGAGGACTAGCGGGGGTGAGCAGTTCTTC. This gives the protein CATRRTSGGEQFF.